These 21 T cell receptor beta chains were all obtained from the same sample, sequenced in a study of cytomegalovirus exposure and HLA in healthy donors. The PCR made use of 60 Vbeta and 13 Jbeta primers. Data came from immunoSEQ multiplex PCR; TCRdb stores just in-frame clones and leaves some out. The table shows roughly 90,000 clones, with around 90% occurring only once. Sequenced: PBMCs. Receptors were obtained from a man between 18 and 29 years old in good health and CMV-seronegative.

The chain couples TRBV28 to TRBJ1-2, with D unclear. This CDR3 spans 14 amino acids. Germline lookup yields CDR1 MDHEN and CDR2 SYDVKM. V lost 2 bases and J 1 base, leaving 8 bases between the germline ends. The CDR3 bases are TGTGCCAGCAGTTTAGGGCAGAATAACTATGGCTACACCTTC. Protein: CASSLGQNNYGYTF.

The chain couples TRBV5-1 to TRBJ2-1; D might be TRBD1 (6 bases). This CDR3 is 15 amino acids long. Trimming took off 1 base at V and 5 bases at J, with 13 bases between the two ends. CDR1 is SGHRS, CDR2 YFSETQ, per germline. Written as DNA, the CDR3 is TGCGCCAGCAGCTTGAGGTCAGGGGCGAACAATGAGCAGTTCTTC. Translated, it gives CASSLRSGANNEQFF.

This chain joins TRBV18 and TRBJ1-4; D gene unclear. With 3 bases removed from V and 8 bases from J, the gap between germline ends came to 10 bases. The V gene's germline CDR1 is KGHSH and CDR2 LQKENI. The CDR3 is made up of 13 amino acids. This CDR3 is CASSPSLSEKLFF. The CDR3 DNA is TGTGCCAGCTCACCCTCCTTATCCGAAAAACTGTTTTTT.

The V gene is TRBV4-3, the J gene TRBJ2-1, with D possibly matching TRBD1 (6 bases). The CDR3 sequence is 15 residues long. Germline V gene data show CDR1 as LGHNA and CDR2 as YSLEER. V was cut by 0 bases and J by 9 bases, with 15 bases left in between. The CDR3 bases are TGCGCCAGCAGCCAAGATCGCCTGACAGGAAGTGAGCAGTTCTTC. Translation gives CASSQDRLTGSEQFF.

V gene TRBV6-5 combines with J gene TRBJ1-6; maybe TRBD1 (5 bases). The CDR3 is 15 residues long. The germline V and J ends were trimmed by 4 bases and 7 bases, with 14 bases remaining between them. Germline V gives CDR1 MNHEY, CDR2 SVGAGI. The CDR3 DNA is TGTGCCAGCAGTTGGGCTGGGGGGAGAAATTCACCCCTCCACTTT. It specifies CASSWAGGRNSPLHF.

In this sample, this clone turned up once. This chain joins TRBV27 and TRBJ1-3; 8 bases line up with TRBD1. Germline CDR1 reads MNHEY; CDR2 reads SMNVEV (reference sequence). This CDR3 has 17 amino acids. Losses at the gene ends were 4 bases for V and 2 bases for J; bases not matched to a gene: 10. CDR3 in DNA: TGTGCCAGCAGTTCGAGGACAGGGTCGGGAACTGGAAACACCATATATTTT. Its protein is CASSSRTGSGTGNTIYF.

The rearrangement uses TRBV9 and TRBJ2-5, with D perhaps matching TRBD1 (6 bases). The end of the DNA aligns better with TRBJ2-7, so the J call may be wrong. CDR3 length equals 12 residues. Germline lookup yields CDR1 SGDLS and CDR2 YYNGEE. The CDR3 bases are TGTGCCAGCAGCGCTCAGGGGAACGAGCAGTACTTC. This encodes CASSAQGNEQYF.

The chain recombines TRBV28 with TRBJ2-1; 7 bases are shared with TRBD2. The CDR3 spans 16 residues. Germline V CDR1 and CDR2: MDHEN, SYDVKM. The J segment lost 0 bases and the V segment lost 2 bases, leaving 4 bases of the junction unmatched. Here the CDR3 DNA reads TGTGCCAGCAGTTTAGGGGGGGTCGGCTCCTACAATGAGCAGTTCTTC. Amino acid sequence: CASSLGGVGSYNEQFF.

The chain is built from TRBV4-3 and TRBJ1-5; D is perhaps TRBD1 (5 bases). The CDR3 runs 15 residues. V was trimmed by 0 bases and J by 7 bases, leaving 13 bases between them. CDR1 is LGHNA and CDR2 is YSLEER in the germline V gene. CDR3 in DNA: TGCGCCAGCAGCCAAGAAGTGGCAGGGCGGCAGCCCCAGCATTTT. This translates into CASSQEVAGRQPQHF.

The rearrangement links TRBV9 to TRBJ2-7; the match to TRBD2 covers 10 bases. The CDR3 runs to 15 residues. V lost 0 bases and J lost 5; bases outside the gene matches: 5. Germline V lookup: CDR1 SGDLS, CDR2 YYNGEE. The CDR3 loop reads CASSVASGRGDEQYF. The CDR3 region has the DNA TGTGCCAGCAGCGTAGCTAGCGGGAGAGGCGACGAGCAGTACTTC.

The chain joins TRBV19 to TRBJ2-3, with D tentatively TRBD1 (6 bases). This CDR3 has 17 amino acids. Germline V lookup: CDR1 LNHDA, CDR2 SQIVND (reference sequence). Trimming stripped 5 bases from V and 2 bases from J, with 20 bases between. The CDR3 bases are TGTGCCAGTAGTGTCCTAGGACAGTCAATTTTCACAGATACGCAGTATTTT. Protein product: CASSVLGQSIFTDTQYF.

The rearrangement uses TRBV18 and TRBJ2-1, with TRBD1 identical over 7 bases. The germline V gene encodes CDR1 KGHSH and CDR2 LQKENI. The CDR3 loop spans 14 amino acids. The V gene end was trimmed by 2 bases and the J gene end by 15 bases; junction bases not matched to a gene: 13. In DNA, the CDR3 is TGTGCCAGCTCACCAGGTCCCACCACAGGGGAGAGGTTCTTC. This translates into CASSPGPTTGERFF.

This chain's CDR3 is CASRSGTGSNYGYTF. The CDR3 DNA follows: TGTGCCAGCAGGTCCGGGACAGGGTCAAACTATGGCTACACCTTC. The chain carries TRBV27 and TRBJ1-2, with 9 nucleotides matching TRBD1. The germline CDR1 and CDR2 sequences are MNHEY and SMNVEV (reference sequence). The V gene end was trimmed by 6 bases and the J gene end by 2 bases; junction bases not matched to a gene: 7. This CDR3 region has 15 residues.

CDR3 nucleotides: TGTGCCAGCAGGGCAGTGGGACAGCCCTATGGCTACACCTTC. Its protein product is CASRAVGQPYGYTF. J is TRBJ1-2 and V is TRBV27; TRBD1 agrees at 7 bases. Germline V gene data show CDR1 as MNHEY and CDR2 as SMNVEV (reference sequence). J lost 4 bases, V lost 6 bases, and 8 bases had no gene match. The CDR3 length is 14 residues.

The chain couples TRBV7-9 to TRBJ2-3, with 7 positions matching TRBD2. The ends lost 5 bases at V and 1 base at J; junction bases unmatched: 9. Germline CDR1 is SEHNR and CDR2 is FQNEAQ (reference sequence). The CDR3 length is 16 residues. CDR3: CASSPLGGYGTDTQYF. CDR3 DNA sequence: TGTGCCAGCAGCCCTCTCGGGGGGTATGGCACAGATACGCAGTATTTT.

The rearrangement links TRBV19 to TRBJ2-5, with D unresolved. This CDR3 contains 14 residues. Between the trimmed V and J ends, which lost 1 base and 4 bases, there was a span of 10 bases. The germline V gene encodes CDR1 LNHDA and CDR2 SQIVND (reference sequence). CDR3 in DNA: TGTGCCAGTAGTATAGGCCGGGTGGGAGAGACCCAGTACTTC. This encodes CASSIGRVGETQYF.

This clone showed up just once. This chain joins TRBV11-2 and TRBJ2-7; maybe TRBD1 (6 bases). The CDR3 covers 14 residues. The V end was cut by 6 bases, the J end by 0 bases, with 12 bases between. The V gene's germline CDR1 is SGHAT and CDR2 FQNNGV. The CDR3 loop is CASSSTGLSYEQYF. The CDR3 DNA is TGTGCCAGCAGTTCGACAGGCCTCTCCTACGAGCAGTACTTC.

This chain connects TRBV15 to TRBJ2-2; 7 nucleotides line up with TRBD2. With 7 bases clipped from V and 6 bases from J, the junction kept 8 bases outside the gene matches. Germline V gene data show CDR1 as LNHNV and CDR2 as YYDKDF (reference sequence). The CDR3 has 14 amino acids. CDR3 amino acids: CATNPVGGAGELFF. CDR3 coding DNA: TGTGCCACCAACCCAGTGGGAGGGGCCGGGGAGCTGTTTTTT.

This clone was counted between two and nine times. The chain employs TRBV11-2 and TRBJ2-7, with TRBD2 matching 7 bases. V gave up 5 bases and J gave up 6 bases; unmatched junction bases: 16. The germline V gene has CDR1 SGHAT and CDR2 FQNNGV. The CDR3 loop spans 16 amino acids. CDR3 sequence: CASSPPSAGLLLEQYF. CDR3 DNA: TGTGCCAGCAGCCCCCCGTCAGCGGGACTGCTGCTCGAGCAGTACTTC.

This rearrangement joins TRBV7-9 to TRBJ1-2; no reliable D call. Germline lookup yields CDR1 SEHNR and CDR2 FQNEAQ (reference sequence). The CDR3 is 13 residues long. Trimming left V 7 bases short and J 8 bases short, with 17 bases between. The CDR3 sequence is CASTPTGQAGYTF. DNA of the CDR3: TGTGCCAGCACCCCAACTGGGCAGGCGGGCTACACCTTC.

This chain joins TRBV7-9 and TRBJ1-4; D is unclear. The V end was cut by 5 bases, the J end by 8 bases, with 21 bases between. This CDR3 is 16 amino acids long. Germline loops: CDR1 SEHNR, CDR2 FQNEAQ (reference sequence). The CDR3 region is CASSPYAGVEWEKLFF. The CDR3 DNA reads TGTGCCAGCAGCCCCTACGCGGGAGTTGAATGGGAAAAACTGTTTTTT. Drawing the rest from reference TRBV7-9 and TRBJ1-4, the complete variable domain is DTGVSQNPRHKITKRGQNVTFRCDPISEHNRLYWYRQTLGQGPEFLTYFQNEAQLEKSRLLSDRFSAERPKGSFSTLEIQRTEQGDSAMYLCASSPYAGVEWEKLFFGSGTQLSVL.